This T cell receptor beta chain was sequenced in a study of cytomegalovirus exposure and HLA in healthy donors. Study results and limitations: The classifier, whose performance was assessed in both the original and validation cohorts, reportedly diagnosed cytomegalovirus status with high specificity and sensitivity. According to the study, around 160 TCR beta chains were cytomegalovirus-associated. The tendency of first-cohort TCR clusters to co-occur in the 120 validation repertoires was identified by a subsequent analysis. Most TCR sequences proved rare, with some public TCRs found in many donors.

This clone was seen only once. The target antigen is unknown. The CDR3 length is 12 residues. Per germline, CDR1 SQVTM and CDR2 ANQGSEA. Trimming took 6 bases from V and 4 from J, leaving 10 bases between them. Assay used: immunoSEQ multiplex PCR; TCRdb lists only in-frame clones, some missing. The top ten clones hold around 1.2% of a sample with about 240,000 clones, 70% to 90% of them seen once. The chain joins TRBV29-1 to TRBJ2-1; a weak D match, TRBD1 (5 bases). Sequencing was carried out using PBMCs. The TCR comes from a woman in her twenties or thirties in good health and CMV-seropositive. This chain's CDR3 is CSVRRAYNEQFF. As DNA, the CDR3 is TGCAGCGTCCGCAGGGCTTACAATGAGCAGTTCTTC.